The T cell receptor beta chain under discussion was sequenced for a study of shared clonotypes between healthy human individuals (dated by TCRdb to the early 2020s). Study-wide context: Three men and two women, aged 18 to 49 years, made up the cohort. The study deeply sequenced blood TCR repertoires of about 5 healthy adults to estimate repertoire size and the extent of clonotype sharing between individuals. Between about 0.8 and 9 billion PBMCs per donor were obtained by leukapheresis. For each donor, CD4 naive and CD4 memory were each given three plates, CD8 naive was given two plates, and CD8 memory was given one plate. Libraries were prepared and TCR repertoires were sequenced by different laboratories using diverse techniques, in order to increase sequencing depth and limit assay-specific biases.

Concerning this clone: Its binding antigen is unknown. Qualities for individual bases were not recorded, and no much larger clone is one base off.

The CDR3, cysteine through phenylalanine, is 14 amino acids long. Kept here is only the CDR3 DNA, which spans 42 bases and is read in frame from base 1. Ends trimmed: V by 3 bases, J by 2 bases; bases unmatched to a gene: 3. From a lookup of the germline V gene, CDR1 and CDR2 are SGDLS and YYNGEE. Donors were healthy HIV-negative adults with no recently reported acute infections or vaccinations. Every donor was a Caucasian adult living in Nashville, Tennessee, USA. CD4+ T cells were enriched by magnetic negative selection, after which naive cells were positively selected on CD45RA and the negative fraction was taken as the memory subset. Blood was obtained by leukapheresis, after which PBMCs were separated by Ficoll-Histopaque density gradient centrifugation and cryopreserved in liquid nitrogen vapor phase. Analytical flow cytometry was used to check the purity and quantity of every magnetically sorted T cell population. Genomic DNA was isolated from each sorted fraction and quantified by UV absorbance on a Nanodrop 2000c.

General study outcomes and caveats: Pairwise subsampling indicated that sequencing depth was expected to affect the degree of clonotype sharing among donors. Naive subsets generally had larger estimated clonotype richness than memory subsets did. Sharing across a few donors was observed for around 4.8% of naive CD4, under 4% of naive CD8, 2% to 2.5% of memory CD4, and around 0.4% of memory CD8 clonotypes. Rarefaction of sorted-subset datasets indicated incomplete sequencing despite the large sequencing depth. Sampling was restricted to blood, and TCR repertoires in tissue are likely to differ from TCR repertoires in blood. Because the study included only a small number of donors, the genetic and exposure-history diversity represented was limited. Higher generation probabilities were observed for clonotypes shared by all four sorted-subset donors than for non-shared clonotypes.

Using the deep immunoSEQ assay, TCR CDR3 regions were amplified from genomic DNA by multiplex PCR. For each cell subset, the extracted genomic DNA was distributed evenly across all wells of several immunoSEQ 96-well plates, and each plate served as one replicate. For sorted subsets, about 220 ng of genomic DNA, equivalent to 30,000 or so T cell genomes, went into each replicate PCR. Purified libraries were measured with a Qubit 3.0 fluorometer, size-checked on a Bioanalyzer 2100, and measured again with the KAPA Library Quantification kit. Each immunoSEQ 96-well plate was sequenced on its own single-read 150-cycle Illumina NextSeq 550 flow cell. The study's own analysis went as follows. Because the immunoSEQ output held only junctional sequences and lacked quality scores, the filtering could not match the filtering applied to full-length reads. Sequences were annotated with PyIR, a Python wrapper for IgBLAST v1.9, using IMGT germline references to assign V/J genes and CDR3. Any read was removed if the V/J assignment was weak (E-value above 1e-6), the CDR3 was missing, or the read contained stop codons, out-of-frame junctions, or ambiguous translated residues. V3J clonotypes were defined by identical inferred V gene, J gene, and CDR3 amino acid sequence. To compute the percentage overlap between repertoires, the number of shared unique clonotypes was divided by the size of the smaller repertoire. Three approaches were used to assess repertoire richness: RTK rarefaction, the Chao1 estimator, and Recon v2.1 estimates of unobserved clonotypes. Generation probabilities for all TCRbeta clonotypes obtained by the gDNA method from several donors were computed using OLGA. TCRdb stores this immuneACCESS table with in-frame sequences only. Part of the clones is absent; in the studies checked, under half of the shortfall reflects unresolved V genes, and no reason is known for the rest. The DNA gave D and trimming, while V, J and clone size come from that table. This sample is represented by over 950,000 clones; 77% of them were singletons. Approximately 0.95% of the sample is in the top ten clones.

The rearrangement joined TRBV9 to TRBJ2-3, and TRBD1 aligns with 7 junction nucleotides. Sequenced material: memory CD4+ T cells from PBMCs. Read against the paper, the sample's cell subset or site label means: CD45RA-negative fraction. The source is a young man in good health. Some clones in this sample may be carry-over from other donors' samples. The CDR3 protein sequence reads: CASSEGQLTDTQYF. Here is the DNA: TGTGCCAGCAGCGAGGGACAGCTCACAGATACGCAGTATTTT.